The TCR beta chain under discussion was sequenced for a study of CD8 T cells in Susac syndrome. V lost 5 bases to trimming and J lost 0 bases, with 21 bases between them. The CDR3 has 17 amino acids. CDR1 is SGHRS and CDR2 is YFSETQ in the germline V gene. RNA totalling about 0.45 to 1 ug underwent reverse transcription with random hexamers. TCRdb re-called the immunoSEQ multiplex PCR reads with MiXCR, one entry per CDR3 protein. The table records 250,000 to 350,000 distinct CDR3 sequences, approximately 84% of them present only once. The material sequenced was CD8+ T cells from PBMCs. The clonotype originates from a human donor with multiple sclerosis. V is TRBV5-1 and J is TRBJ2-7, with unresolved D. Here the CDR3 reads CASSSDLEGRPSYEQYF. In nucleotides, the CDR3 is TGCGCCAGCAGTTCAGACTTGGAAGGCCGGCCCTCCTACGAGCAGTACTTC. Complete variable domain (other parts from reference TRBV5-1 and TRBJ2-7): KAGVTQTPRYLIKTRGQQVTLSCSPISGHRSVSWYQQTPGQGLQFLFEYFSETQRNKGNFPGRFSGRQFSNSRSEMNVSTLELGDSALYLCASSSDLEGRPSYEQYFGPGTRLTVT.